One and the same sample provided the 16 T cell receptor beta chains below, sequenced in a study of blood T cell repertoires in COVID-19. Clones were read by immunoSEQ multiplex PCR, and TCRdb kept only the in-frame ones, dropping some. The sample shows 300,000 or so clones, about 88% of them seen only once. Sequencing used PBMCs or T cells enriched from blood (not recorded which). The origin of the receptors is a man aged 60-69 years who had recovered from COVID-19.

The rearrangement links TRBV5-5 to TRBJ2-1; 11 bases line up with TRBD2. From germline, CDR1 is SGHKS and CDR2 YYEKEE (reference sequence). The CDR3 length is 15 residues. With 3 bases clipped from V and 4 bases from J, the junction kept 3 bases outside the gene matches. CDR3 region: CASSWGLAVYNEQFF. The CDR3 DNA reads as TGTGCCAGCAGCTGGGGACTAGCGGTGTACAATGAGCAGTTCTTC.

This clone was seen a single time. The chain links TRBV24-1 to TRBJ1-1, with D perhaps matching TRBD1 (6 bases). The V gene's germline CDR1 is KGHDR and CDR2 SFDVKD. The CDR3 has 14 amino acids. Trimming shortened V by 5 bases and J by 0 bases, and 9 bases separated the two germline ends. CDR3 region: CATSGTGLNTEAFF. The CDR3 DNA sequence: TGTGCCACCAGTGGTACAGGGCTGAACACTGAAGCTTTCTTT.

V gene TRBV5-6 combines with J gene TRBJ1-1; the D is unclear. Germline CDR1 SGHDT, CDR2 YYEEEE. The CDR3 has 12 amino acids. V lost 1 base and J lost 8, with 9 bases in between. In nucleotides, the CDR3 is TGTGCCAGCAGCTTGTTTAGAGGCGAAGCTTTCTTT. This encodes CASSLFRGEAFF.

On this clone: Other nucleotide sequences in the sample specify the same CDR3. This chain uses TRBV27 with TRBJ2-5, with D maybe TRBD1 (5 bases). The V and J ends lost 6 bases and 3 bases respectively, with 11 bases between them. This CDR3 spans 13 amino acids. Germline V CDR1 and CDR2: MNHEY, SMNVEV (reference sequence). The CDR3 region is CASRGQGEETQYF. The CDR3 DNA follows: TGTGCCAGCAGGGGGCAGGGCGAAGAGACCCAGTACTTC.

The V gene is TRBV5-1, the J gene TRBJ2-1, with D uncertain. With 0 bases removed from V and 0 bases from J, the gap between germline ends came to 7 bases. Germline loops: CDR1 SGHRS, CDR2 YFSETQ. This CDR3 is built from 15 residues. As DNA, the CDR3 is TGCGCCAGCAGCTTGGAGTCTAGCTCCTACAATGAGCAGTTCTTC. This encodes CASSLESSSYNEQFF.

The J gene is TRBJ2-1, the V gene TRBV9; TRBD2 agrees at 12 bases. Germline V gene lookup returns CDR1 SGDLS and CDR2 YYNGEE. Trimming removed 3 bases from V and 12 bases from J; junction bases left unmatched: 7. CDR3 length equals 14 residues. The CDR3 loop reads CASSGGTSGLSQFF. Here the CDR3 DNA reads TGTGCCAGCAGCGGGGGGACTAGCGGGTTGTCGCAGTTCTTC.

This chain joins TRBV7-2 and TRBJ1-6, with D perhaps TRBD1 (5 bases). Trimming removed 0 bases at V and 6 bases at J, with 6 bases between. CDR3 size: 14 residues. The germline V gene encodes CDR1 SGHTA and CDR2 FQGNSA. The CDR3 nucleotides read TGTGCCAGCAGCTTAGCCGGGGGTAATTCACCCCTCCACTTT. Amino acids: CASSLAGGNSPLHF.

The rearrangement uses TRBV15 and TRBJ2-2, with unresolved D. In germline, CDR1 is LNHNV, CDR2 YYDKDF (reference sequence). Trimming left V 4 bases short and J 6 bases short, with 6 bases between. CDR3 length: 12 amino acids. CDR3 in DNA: TGTGCCACCAGCAATCGGGCCGGGGAGCTGTTTTTT. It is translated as CATSNRAGELFF.

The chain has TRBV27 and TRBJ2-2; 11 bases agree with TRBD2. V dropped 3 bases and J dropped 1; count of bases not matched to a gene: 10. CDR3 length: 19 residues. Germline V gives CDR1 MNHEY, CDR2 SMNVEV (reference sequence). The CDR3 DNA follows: TGTGCCAGCAGTTTTAGCGGGAGGGCCGGAGGATGGAACACCGGGGAGCTGTTTTTT. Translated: CASSFSGRAGGWNTGELFF.

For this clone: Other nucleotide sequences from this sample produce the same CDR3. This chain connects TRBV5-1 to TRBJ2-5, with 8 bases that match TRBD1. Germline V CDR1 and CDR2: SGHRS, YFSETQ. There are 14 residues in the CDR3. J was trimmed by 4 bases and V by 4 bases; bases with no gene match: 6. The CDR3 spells CASSTGQAGETQYF. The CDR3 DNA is TGCGCCAGCAGCACGGGACAGGCTGGAGAGACCCAGTACTTC.

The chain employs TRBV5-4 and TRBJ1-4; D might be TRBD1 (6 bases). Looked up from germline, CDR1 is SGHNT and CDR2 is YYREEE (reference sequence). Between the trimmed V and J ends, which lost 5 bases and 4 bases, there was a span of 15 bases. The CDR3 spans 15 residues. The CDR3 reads CASSPYQGNNEKLFF. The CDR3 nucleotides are TGTGCCAGCAGTCCCTACCAGGGGAATAATGAAAAACTGTTTTTT.

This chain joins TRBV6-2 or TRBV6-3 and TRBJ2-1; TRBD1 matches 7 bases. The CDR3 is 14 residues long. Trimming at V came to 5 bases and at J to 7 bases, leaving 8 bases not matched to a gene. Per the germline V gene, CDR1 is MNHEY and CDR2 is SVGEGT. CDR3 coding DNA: TGTGCCAGCAGTCAGACACAGGGGTTGAATGAGCAGTTCTTC. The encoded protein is CASSQTQGLNEQFF.

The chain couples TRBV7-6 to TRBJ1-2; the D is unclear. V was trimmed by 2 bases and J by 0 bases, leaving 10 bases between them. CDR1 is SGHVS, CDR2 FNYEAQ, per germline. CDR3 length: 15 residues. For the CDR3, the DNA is TGTGCCAGCAGCTTAAACCCACGGGCTAACTATGGCTACACCTTC. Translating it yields CASSLNPRANYGYTF.

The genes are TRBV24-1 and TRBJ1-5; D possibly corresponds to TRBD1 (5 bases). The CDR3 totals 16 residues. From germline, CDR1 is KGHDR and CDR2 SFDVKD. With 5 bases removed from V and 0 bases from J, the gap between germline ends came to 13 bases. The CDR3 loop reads CATSARDSDSNQPQHF. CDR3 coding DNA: TGTGCCACCAGTGCCCGGGACTCTGATAGCAATCAGCCCCAGCATTTT.

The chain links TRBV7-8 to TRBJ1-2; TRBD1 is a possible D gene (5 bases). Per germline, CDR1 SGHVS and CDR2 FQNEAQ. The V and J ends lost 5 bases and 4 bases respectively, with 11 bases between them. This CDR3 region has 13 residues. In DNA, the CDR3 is TGTGCCAGCAGCCCGGGGGTTGCCTATGGCTACACCTTC. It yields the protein CASSPGVAYGYTF.

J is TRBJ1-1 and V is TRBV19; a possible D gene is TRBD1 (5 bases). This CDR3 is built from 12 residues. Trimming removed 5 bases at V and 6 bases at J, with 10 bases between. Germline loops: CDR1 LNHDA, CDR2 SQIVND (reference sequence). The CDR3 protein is CASSYTGAEAFF. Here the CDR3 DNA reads TGTGCCAGTAGTTACACAGGAGCTGAAGCTTTCTTT.